A selection of T cell receptor beta chains follows, all from one sample in a study of cytomegalovirus exposure and HLA in healthy donors. Only in-frame clones appear in the TCRdb table, and some are missing; sequencing was by immunoSEQ multiplex PCR. There are about 160,000 clones in the sample; roughly four fifths occur only once, and around 3% lies in the top ten. Sequenced sample: PBMCs. Every receptor here comes from a woman in her 50s in good health and CMV-seropositive. Each CDR3 is given with its conserved first and last residue. The order of the fields is V gene, J gene, clone size, D gene, CDR3 length, CDR3 protein, CDR3 DNA. The D gene is left open where the match is weak. Clone size is not always given. Where it is, it says once, few, many or a class for expanded clones.

TRBV4-1,TRBJ1-1,.,.,15,CASSQDWRGDTEAFF,TGCGCCAGCAGCCAAGATTGGAGGGGAGACACTGAAGCTTTCTTT
TRBV6-1,TRBJ2-3,.,.,14,CASSVSGSTDTQYF,TGTGCCAGCAGTGTGAGCGGGAGCACAGATACGCAGTATTTT
TRBV6-6,TRBJ1-2,.,TRBD1,14,CASSYIQGANGYTF,TGTGCCAGCAGTTACATACAGGGGGCGAATGGCTACACCTTC
TRBV2,TRBJ1-6,.,.,13,CASSGSEDSPLHF,TGTGCCAGCAGTGGTTCAGAAGATTCACCCCTCCACTTT
TRBV7-3,TRBJ1-5,.,TRBD1,15,CASSLRQGNNQPQHF,TGTGCCAGCAGCCTTAGACAGGGAAACAATCAGCCCCAGCATTTT
TRBV11-2,TRBJ1-3,.,.,17,CASSRSKVGGGGNTIYF,TGTGCCAGCAGCCGGAGCAAAGTCGGGGGAGGGGGAAACACCATATATTTT
TRBV4-2,TRBJ2-3,.,.,15,CASSQDEDFTDTQYF,TGTGCCAGCAGCCAAGATGAGGATTTCACAGATACGCAGTATTTT
TRBV6-6,TRBJ1-1,.,TRBD1,15,CASSYSGTGNTEAFF,TGTGCCAGCAGTTACTCCGGGACAGGGAACACTGAAGCTTTCTTT
TRBV2,TRBJ1-2,once,.,11,CASSELPLPTF,TGTGCCAGCAGTGAACTCCCCCTCCCGACCTTC
TRBV9,TRBJ2-5,.,.,15,CASSVMSGGGETQYF,TGTGCCAGCAGCGTAATGTCCGGGGGTGGCGAGACCCAGTACTTC
TRBV5-1,TRBJ1-1,once,.,14,CASGPGHSNTEAFF,TGCGCCAGTGGCCCGGGACACTCGAACACTGAAGCTTTCTTT
TRBV6-5,TRBJ1-2,.,.,12,CASSARGRGYTF,TGTGCCAGCAGTGCTCGAGGGCGTGGCTACACCTTC
TRBV12-5,TRBJ2-3,.,TRBD2,15,CASGTLAWPPDTQYF,TGTGCTAGTGGGACACTAGCGTGGCCCCCCGATACGCAGTATTTT
TRBV2,TRBJ2-1,.,TRBD1,12,CASSSQGNEQFF,TGTGCCAGCAGTTCACAGGGGAATGAGCAGTTCTTC
TRBV6-1,TRBJ2-7,.,.,13,CAAWRQSSYEQYF,TGTGCCGCTTGGAGACAGAGCTCCTACGAGCAGTACTTC
TRBV19,TRBJ2-3,few,.,15,CASSIGGAGTDTQYF,TGTGCCAGTAGTATAGGCGGAGCAGGCACAGATACGCAGTATTTT
TRBV5-4,TRBJ2-7,.,.,13,CATREGRRGEQYF,TGTGCCACCAGAGAGGGGAGGAGGGGCGAGCAGTACTTC
TRBV6-1,TRBJ1-1,.,.,14,CASSTLTLEAEAFF,TGTGCCAGCAGTACCCTAACGCTCGAGGCTGAAGCTTTCTTT
TRBV5-1,TRBJ2-5,once,.,11,CASSSQETQYF,TGCGCCAGCAGCTCGCAAGAGACCCAGTACTTC
TRBV5-4,TRBJ2-3,.,TRBD2,16,CASSSGLAGGTDTQYF,TGTGCCAGCAGCTCCGGACTAGCGGGGGGCACAGATACGCAGTATTTT
TRBV2,TRBJ2-5,.,.,14,CASSDARGGETQYF,TGTGCCAGCAGTGACGCGCGGGGCGGGGAGACCCAGTACTTC
TRBV5-1,TRBJ2-5,.,.,13,CASSLRRGETQYF,TGCGCCAGCAGCTTGCGGCGAGGAGAGACCCAGTACTTC
TRBV5-1,TRBJ2-7,.,TRBD1,14,CASSVGQGGYEQYF,TGCGCCAGCAGCGTGGGACAGGGGGGCTACGAGCAGTACTTC
TRBV5-1,TRBJ2-1,.,.,16,CASSPNRGGRYNEQFF,TGCGCCAGCAGCCCCAACAGGGGAGGACGCTACAATGAGCAGTTCTTC
TRBV18,TRBJ1-5,.,.,14,CASSGTAGNQPQHF,TGTGCCAGCTCAGGAACGGCAGGGAATCAGCCCCAGCATTTT
TRBV4-1,TRBJ1-1,.,.,19,CASSQGPFRAPDVFTEAFF,TGCGCCAGCAGCCAGGGCCCATTCAGGGCCCCTGATGTGTTCACTGAAGCTTTCTTT
TRBV7-9,TRBJ1-2,.,.,14,CASSLSAVVYGYTF,TGTGCCAGCAGTTTAAGTGCAGTGGTCTATGGCTACACCTTC
TRBV11-2,TRBJ1-1,few,.,15,CASSLRRGGNTEAFF,TGTGCCAGCAGCCTAAGGAGGGGAGGGAACACTGAAGCTTTCTTT
TRBV12-5,TRBJ1-5,.,TRBD1,14,CASGFGGTAGPQHF,TGTGCTAGTGGTTTTGGTGGGACAGCAGGGCCCCAGCATTTT
TRBV4-1,TRBJ1-6,few,TRBD1,16,CASSRLRDSNNSPLHF,TGCGCCAGCAGCCGTCTCCGGGACAGTAATAATTCACCCCTCCACTTT
TRBV11-1,TRBJ1-1,.,.,14,CASSSRRLDTEAFF,TGTGCCAGCAGCTCTAGGCGTTTGGACACTGAAGCTTTCTTT
TRBV6-5,TRBJ1-2,.,.,16,CASSYNGGLTNYGYTF,TGTGCCAGCAGTTACAATGGGGGACTGACAAACTATGGCTACACCTTC
TRBV5-4,TRBJ1-1,.,.,13,CASSLAGYTEAFF,TGTGCCAGCAGCTTGGCAGGCTACACTGAAGCTTTCTTT
TRBV6-6,TRBJ2-5,.,.,13,CASNGGHKETQYF,TGTGCCAGCAACGGCGGGCATAAAGAGACCCAGTACTTC
TRBV5-1,TRBJ2-5,.,.,12,CASSLALATQYF,TGCGCCAGCAGCTTGGCTCTGGCAACCCAGTACTTC
TRBV13,TRBJ2-2,.,TRBD1,14,CASSLGQWAGELFF,TGTGCCAGCAGCTTGGGACAGTGGGCCGGGGAGCTGTTTTTT
TRBV5-6,TRBJ2-5,.,TRBD1,16,CASSSLSDRGRETQYF,TGTGCCAGCAGCTCCTTATCGGACAGGGGCCGGGAGACCCAGTACTTC
TRBV4-1,TRBJ1-4,.,.,15,CASSPLAATNEKLFF,TGCGCCAGCAGCCCCCTTGCAGCAACTAATGAAAAACTGTTTTTT
TRBV11-2,TRBJ2-1,.,TRBD1,16,CASSLGRTGGHNEQFF,TGTGCCAGCAGCTTAGGTCGGACAGGGGGCCATAATGAGCAGTTCTTC
TRBV5-6,TRBJ2-7,.,.,16,CASSFSGLITGYEQYF,TGTGCCAGCAGCTTCTCGGGACTCATCACTGGCTACGAGCAGTACTTC
TRBV6-1,TRBJ1-6,.,TRBD1,14,CASSPGQGNSPLHF,TGTGCCAGCAGCCCGGGACAGGGGAATTCACCCCTCCACTTT
TRBV7-2,TRBJ2-1,.,TRBD2,18,CASSLSRGGSGGGNEQFF,TGTGCCAGCAGCTTATCGCGGGGAGGCAGCGGGGGAGGTAATGAGCAGTTCTTC
TRBV2,TRBJ1-1,few,.,13,CASMGQLNTEAFF,TGTGCCAGCATGGGACAATTGAACACTGAAGCTTTCTTT
TRBV7-6,TRBJ2-1,.,.,13,CASSLVSDNEQFF,TGTGCCAGCAGCTTAGTGTCAGACAATGAGCAGTTCTTC
TRBV4-1,TRBJ1-2,once,TRBD1,15,CASSLGTGDDLGYTF,TGCGCCAGCAGCCTCGGGACAGGGGATGACCTTGGCTACACCTTC
TRBV5-1,TRBJ2-1,few,TRBD2,16,CASSLSGGGANNEQFF,TGCGCCAGCAGCTTGTCCGGGGGGGGCGCTAACAATGAGCAGTTCTTC
TRBV5-4,TRBJ1-1,.,TRBD1,15,CASSTRTGRNTEAFF,TGTGCCAGCAGCACGCGGACAGGGAGGAACACTGAAGCTTTCTTT
TRBV9,TRBJ1-1,.,.,14,CASSPNLGYTEAFF,TGTGCCAGCAGCCCCAATCTCGGGTACACTGAAGCTTTCTTT
TRBV9,TRBJ1-6,.,.,14,CASSLRDGEGPLHF,TGTGCCAGCAGCCTTCGGGACGGGGAGGGGCCCCTCCACTTT